This is a list of T cell receptor beta chains from one sample in a study of blood T cell repertoires in COVID-19. TCRdb's table, derived via immunoSEQ multiplex PCR, lists solely in-frame clones and lacks some. The sample has some 260,000 clones, about 87% seen once; the top ten hold 6% to 6.5%. Sequencing used peripheral blood. The source is a woman younger than 45 with COVID-19, enrolled during active disease. Both conserved end residues are part of each CDR3. The D gene is left open where the match is weak. The listing skips clone size in some rows; elsewhere it reads once, few, many or a size class.

D	length	size	V	J	CDR3	DNA
TRBD2	18	NA	TRBV19	TRBJ2-5	CASSIRGLAGGSVETQYF	TGTGCCAGTAGTATACGAGGACTAGCGGGAGGAAGTGTTGAGACCCAGTACTTC
TRBD1	14	NA	TRBV6-5	TRBJ1-6	CASGPGQVNSPLHF	TGTGCCAGCGGTCCGGGACAGGTTAATTCACCCCTCCACTTT
TRBD1	13	NA	TRBV10-1	TRBJ1-2	CASSAGGTYGYTF	TGCGCCAGCAGTGCAGGGGGGACTTATGGCTACACCTTC
TRBD1	14	NA	TRBV10-3	TRBJ1-2	CAISDGTGVNGYTF	TGTGCCATCAGTGATGGGACAGGGGTGAATGGCTACACCTTC
NA	17	NA	TRBV10-3	TRBJ2-2	CASSGFGARRNTGELFF	TGTGCCAGCTCAGGGTTTGGGGCTCGGAGGAACACCGGGGAGCTGTTTTTT
TRBD1	14	NA	TRBV6-5	TRBJ1-6	CASRSTGLGSPLHF	TGTGCCAGTCGGTCGACAGGGTTGGGTTCACCCCTCCACTTT
TRBD2	17	few	TRBV5-4	TRBJ2-5	CASSLATSGRLGETQYF	TGTGCCAGCAGCTTGGCGACTAGCGGGAGGTTGGGAGAGACCCAGTACTTC
TRBD1	15	NA	TRBV2	TRBJ2-2	CASRTGTGYTGELFF	TGTGCCAGCCGAACGGGGACAGGGTACACCGGGGAGCTGTTTTTT
TRBD1	14	NA	TRBV28	TRBJ2-1	CASSLAGTGNEQFF	TGTGCCAGCAGTTTGGCCGGGACAGGGAATGAGCAGTTCTTC
TRBD1	14	NA	TRBV24-1	TRBJ1-4	CATSGQGLNEKLFF	TGTGCCACCAGTGGACAGGGATTAAATGAAAAACTGTTTTTT
NA	13	NA	TRBV5-6	TRBJ2-1	CASSSGLPQTQFF	TGTGCCAGCAGCTCCGGACTGCCGCAAACGCAGTTCTTC
NA	15	NA	TRBV7-6	TRBJ2-2	CASRTLQGPTGELFF	TGTGCCAGCAGAACATTACAGGGTCCCACCGGGGAGCTGTTTTTT
NA	18	NA	TRBV7-8	TRBJ1-1	CASSLPPGKTPWNTEAFF	TGTGCCAGCAGCTTACCACCGGGAAAAACCCCATGGAACACTGAAGCTTTCTTT
TRBD1	18	once	TRBV10-3	TRBJ1-2	CAISESRDREWGPYGYTF	TGTGCCATCAGTGAGTCCCGGGACAGGGAATGGGGCCCTTATGGCTACACCTTC
NA	16	once	TRBV13	TRBJ1-5	CASSFSQGYSNQPQHF	TGTGCCAGCAGCTTTAGCCAGGGTTATAGCAATCAGCCCCAGCATTTT
NA	13	NA	TRBV19	TRBJ2-3	CASSMGAADTQYF	TGTGCCAGTAGTATGGGCGCCGCAGATACGCAGTATTTT
NA	13	NA	TRBV3-1/TRBV3-2	TRBJ2-2	CASSWGGTGELFF	TGTGCCAGCAGCTGGGGAGGCACCGGGGAGCTGTTTTTT
TRBD1	15	once	TRBV2	TRBJ2-7	CASSAGTASSYEQYF	TGTGCCAGCAGCGCCGGGACAGCCAGTTCCTACGAGCAGTACTTC
NA	16	NA	TRBV19	TRBJ2-7	CASSMGLGQRSREQYF	TGTGCCAGTAGTATGGGGTTGGGGCAACGAAGTCGCGAGCAGTACTTC
NA	13	once	TRBV7-9	TRBJ2-5	CASSGQARETQYF	TGTGCCAGCAGCGGTCAGGCGAGAGAGACCCAGTACTTC
NA	16	NA	TRBV4-2	TRBJ2-1	CASSQESGAGYNEQFF	TGTGCCAGCAGCCAAGAATCAGGGGCCGGTTACAATGAGCAGTTCTTC
TRBD1	17	NA	TRBV9	TRBJ1-4	CASSVASGGQGQEKLFF	TGTGCCAGCAGCGTAGCCTCGGGGGGACAGGGTCAGGAAAAACTGTTTTTT
TRBD1	14	NA	TRBV6-2/TRBV6-3	TRBJ2-7	CASSPGTGSSEQYF	TGTGCCAGCAGTCCCGGGACAGGTAGTTCCGAGCAGTACTTC
TRBD2	16	NA	TRBV4-3	TRBJ2-7	CASSPGLSGGSYEQYF	TGCGCCAGCAGCCCCGGGTTGAGCGGGGGCTCCTACGAGCAGTACTTC
TRBD2	17	NA	TRBV4-1	TRBJ2-1	CASSQDLRGGPYNEQFF	TGCGCCAGCAGCCAAGACCTGCGGGGGGGCCCCTACAATGAGCAGTTCTTC
NA	11	NA	TRBV6-2/TRBV6-3	TRBJ1-2	CASSSLYGYTF	TGTGCCAGCAGTTCCCTGTATGGCTACACCTTC
NA	14	NA	TRBV5-6	TRBJ1-5	CASSLGLSNQPQHF	TGTGCCAGCAGCTTGGGACTTAGCAATCAGCCCCAGCATTTT
TRBD1	17	few	TRBV4-2	TRBJ1-2	CASSQAGTGVNNYGYTF	TGTGCCAGCAGCCAAGCCGGGACAGGGGTTAACAACTATGGCTACACCTTC
NA	12	NA	TRBV19	TRBJ2-1	CASSILDNEQFF	TGTGCCAGTAGTATCCTTGACAATGAGCAGTTCTTC
TRBD2	14	NA	TRBV3-1/TRBV3-2	TRBJ2-3	CASNSGGATDTQYF	TGTGCCAGCAACTCCGGGGGGGCCACAGATACGCAGTATTTT
TRBD1	13	NA	TRBV28	TRBJ1-2	CASSSRTGYGYTF	TGTGCCAGCAGTTCAAGGACAGGGTATGGCTACACCTTC
NA	16	NA	TRBV6-2/TRBV6-3	TRBJ2-1	CASSYSRESRYNEQFF	TGTGCCAGCAGTTACTCGCGGGAAAGCCGGTACAATGAGCAGTTCTTC
NA	14	NA	TRBV30	TRBJ2-5	CAWALQAGTETQYF	TGTGCCTGGGCTTTACAGGCGGGAACGGAGACCCAGTACTTC
NA	17	NA	TRBV7-6	TRBJ2-5	CASSLVPFGGIGETQYF	TGTGCCAGCAGCTTAGTACCGTTCGGGGGAATAGGGGAGACCCAGTACTTC
NA	15	NA	TRBV9	TRBJ2-7	CASSVEEGGRGEQYF	TGTGCCAGCAGCGTAGAAGAGGGAGGACGAGGAGAGCAGTACTTC
TRBD1	17	NA	TRBV27	TRBJ1-2	CASSLAGRGPIHSGYTF	TGTGCCAGCAGTTTAGCTGGCAGGGGGCCGATTCACAGTGGCTACACCTTC
TRBD1	15	NA	TRBV15	TRBJ2-2	CATSRGQFYTGELFF	TGTGCCACCAGCAGGGGACAGTTCTACACCGGGGAGCTGTTTTTT
NA	13	NA	TRBV10-3	TRBJ1-6	CAIKQGDNSPLHF	TGTGCCATCAAACAGGGCGATAATTCACCCCTCCACTTT
NA	13	NA	TRBV19	TRBJ2-7	CASKGGPTYEQYF	TGTGCCAGTAAAGGGGGTCCCACCTACGAGCAGTACTTC
NA	18	NA	TRBV9	TRBJ1-5	CASSALKGRGTTYQPQHF	TGTGCCAGCAGCGCACTAAAGGGGAGGGGGACAACTTATCAGCCCCAGCATTTT
TRBD2	16	once	TRBV7-8	TRBJ2-4	CASSPKWREDKNIQYF	TGTGCCAGCAGCCCTAAGTGGCGGGAGGACAAAAACATTCAGTACTTC
TRBD2	17	NA	TRBV7-9	TRBJ2-1	CASSPGESGRRGNEQFF	TGTGCCAGCAGCCCTGGAGAAAGCGGGAGGAGGGGGAATGAGCAGTTCTTC
TRBD2	16	NA	TRBV5-4	TRBJ2-5	CASSLGSGGARETQYF	TGTGCCAGCAGCTTGGGTAGCGGGGGGGCGCGGGAGACCCAGTACTTC
NA	15	few	TRBV30	TRBJ2-2	CAWRISGANTGELFF	TGTGCCTGGAGAATATCGGGGGCGAACACCGGGGAGCTGTTTTTT
TRBD1	12	NA	TRBV5-4	TRBJ1-2	CASSLTGPGYTF	TGTGCCAGCAGCCTGACAGGGCCTGGCTACACCTTC
NA	14	NA	TRBV6-2/TRBV6-3	TRBJ1-1	CASSSQGRGTEAFF	TGTGCCAGCAGTTCGCAGGGGAGGGGGACTGAAGCTTTCTTT
NA	16	NA	TRBV9	TRBJ2-2	CASSVGGTANTGELFF	TGTGCCAGCAGCGTAGGCGGGACGGCTAACACCGGGGAGCTGTTTTTT
TRBD1	14	NA	TRBV7-2	TRBJ2-5	CASRWDRATGTQYF	TGTGCCAGCAGATGGGACAGGGCAACGGGTACCCAGTACTTC
NA	14	NA	TRBV10-3	TRBJ2-1	CAISEWGLTNEQFF	TGTGCCATCAGTGAGTGGGGGCTAACGAACGAGCAGTTCTTC
NA	15	NA	TRBV2	TRBJ2-1	CASSELRATLNGQFF	TGTGCCAGCAGTGAACTCAGGGCCACCCTTAACGGGCAGTTCTTC
NA	14	NA	TRBV5-1	TRBJ2-7	CASSGGDRTYEQYF	TGCGCCAGCAGCGGAGGGGACAGAACCTACGAGCAGTACTTC
NA	15	NA	TRBV29-1	TRBJ2-3	CSVRRTPRGTDTQYF	TGCAGCGTTCGACGGACCCCTAGGGGGACAGATACGCAGTATTTT
NA	17	NA	TRBV27	TRBJ2-3	CASSTVGWGGLTDTQYF	TGTGCCAGCAGTACAGTTGGGTGGGGAGGACTCACAGATACGCAGTATTTT
NA	14	NA	TRBV9	TRBJ1-5	CASSVGSSNQPQHF	TGTGCCAGCAGCGTAGGGAGCAGCAATCAGCCCCAGCATTTT
NA	13	NA	TRBV10-1	TRBJ2-3	CASSEVGADTQYF	TGCGCCAGCAGCGAGGTCGGGGCAGATACGCAGTATTTT
TRBD1	15	NA	TRBV10-3	TRBJ1-1	CAISPSGTVNTEAFF	TGTGCCATCAGCCCCTCCGGGACAGTGAACACTGAAGCTTTCTTT
NA	16	NA	TRBV6-1	TRBJ2-7	CASSESGRPRHYEQYF	TGTGCCAGCAGTGAATCCGGCAGGCCCCGCCACTACGAGCAGTACTTC
NA	17	NA	TRBV11-3	TRBJ1-4	CASSLNQREQEGEKLFF	TGTGCCAGCAGCTTAAATCAAAGGGAACAGGAGGGCGAAAAACTGTTTTTT